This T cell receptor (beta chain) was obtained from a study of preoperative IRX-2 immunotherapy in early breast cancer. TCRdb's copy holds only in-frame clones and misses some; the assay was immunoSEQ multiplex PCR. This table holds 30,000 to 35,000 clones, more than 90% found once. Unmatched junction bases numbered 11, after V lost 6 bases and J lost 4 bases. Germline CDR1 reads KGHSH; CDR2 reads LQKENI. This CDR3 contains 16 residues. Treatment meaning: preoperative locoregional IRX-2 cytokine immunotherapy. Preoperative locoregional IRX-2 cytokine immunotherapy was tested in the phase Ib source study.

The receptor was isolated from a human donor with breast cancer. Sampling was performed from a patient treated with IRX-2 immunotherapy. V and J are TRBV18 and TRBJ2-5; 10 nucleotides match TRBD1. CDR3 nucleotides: TGTGCCAGCTCGCCCCGGGGGACAGGGGCGGCAGAGACCCAGTACTTC. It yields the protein CASSPRGTGAAETQYF.